These 32 T cell receptor beta chains share one sample of origin, sequenced in a study of Ad26.COV2.S vaccination and SARS-CoV-2 variants. The treatment denotes: 15 to 20 received Ad26.COV2.S at low or high dose, single or two shots; 5 received placebo; per-sample allocation not given. Repertoires come from day 63 after the first vaccine or placebo injection. Sequencing was performed with immunoSEQ multiplex PCR; in TCRdb, only in-frame clones are kept and a portion is missing. The repertoire includes roughly 460,000 clones, 80% to 90% of them detected once, and more than 1.5% sits in the top ten. Sequencing used peripheral blood, obtained in a trial of Ad26.COV2.S vaccine versus placebo. These receptors originate from a person between 18 and 59 years old who received the Ad26.COV2.S COVID-19 vaccine or a placebo.

The CDR3 DNA sequence: TGTGCCAGCAGCTTAAGGGGCAGACCTTACGAGCAGTACTTC. Translated, it gives CASSLRGRPYEQYF. The V call is TRBV7-8, the J call TRBJ2-7; D may be TRBD1 (5 bases). The CDR3 is 14 residues long. V was cut by 2 bases and J by 4 bases, with 12 bases left in between. CDR1 and CDR2 from the germline V gene are SGHVS and FQNEAQ.

Of note for this clone: This sample also contains other DNA sequences that code for the same CDR3. CDR3 in amino acids: CASSLGQNTEAFF. The CDR3 DNA is TGTGCCAGCAGTTTAGGGCAAAACACTGAAGCTTTCTTT. V and J are TRBV27 and TRBJ1-1; D is unclear. V lost 2 bases, J lost 2 bases, and 6 bases lay in between. Germline assignment: CDR1 MNHEY and CDR2 SMNVEV (reference sequence). The CDR3 consists of 13 residues.

This chain uses TRBV4-3 with TRBJ2-4; D is perhaps TRBD2 (6 bases). V dropped 4 bases and J dropped 9 bases, with 16 bases sitting between them. The CDR3 consists of 14 residues. Germline CDR1 reads LGHNA; CDR2 reads YSLEER. CDR3 sequence (DNA): TGCGCCAGCAGCCGTGTGGAGGGCAATAGCATTCAGTACTTC. This codes for CASSRVEGNSIQYF.

This chain joins TRBV5-1 and TRBJ2-5; 12 bases fit TRBD1. The germline V gene has CDR1 SGHRS and CDR2 YFSETQ. Losses at the gene ends were 4 bases for V and 5 bases for J; bases not matched to a gene: 3. The CDR3 totals 14 residues. CDR3 region: CASSDGTGGETQYF. The CDR3 coding sequence is TGCGCCAGCAGCGATGGGACAGGGGGCGAGACCCAGTACTTC.

This chain connects TRBV29-1 to TRBJ2-7, with 11 bases aligning to TRBD1. Germline values: CDR1 SQVTM, CDR2 ANQGSEA. The CDR3 loop spans 13 amino acids. V lost 4 bases to trimming and J lost 4 bases; unmatched junction nucleotides: 3. CDR3 sequence reads: CSVGGQGAYEQYF. CDR3 sequence (DNA): TGCAGCGTTGGAGGACAGGGGGCTTACGAGCAGTACTTC.

The V call is TRBV28, the J call TRBJ1-5; D gene uncertain. CDR1 MDHEN and CDR2 SYDVKM come from the germline V gene. Trimming cost V 7 bases and J 6 bases, with 10 bases left between them. The CDR3 sequence is 12 residues long. CDR3 loop: CASKPGSQPQHF. CDR3 in DNA: TGTGCCAGCAAGCCCGGGAGTCAGCCCCAGCATTTT.

This chain connects TRBV27 to TRBJ1-5; D ambiguous. From germline, CDR1 is MNHEY and CDR2 SMNVEV (reference sequence). Trimming cost V 5 bases and J 1 base, with 6 bases left between them. This CDR3 has 13 amino acids. CDR3 DNA sequence: TGTGCCAGCAGTGTCCAAAGCAATCAGCCCCAGCATTTT. Amino acid sequence: CASSVQSNQPQHF.

The gene calls are TRBV6-6 and TRBJ2-2; D might be TRBD1 or TRBD2, each matching 5 bases. Trimming pared 5 bases from V and 0 bases from J, leaving 13 bases between. The CDR3 runs 16 residues. Germline V CDR1 and CDR2: MNHNY, SVGAGI (reference sequence). Here the CDR3 DNA reads TGTGCCAGCAGTCGAGGGGTACCAGCGAACACCGGGGAGCTGTTTTTT. This gives the protein CASSRGVPANTGELFF.

For the CDR3, the DNA is TGTGCCAGCGGATCGGGAAACACCATATATTTT. Translated: CASGSGNTIYF. The chain recombines TRBV27 with TRBJ1-3; D is ambiguous. Germline assignment: CDR1 MNHEY and CDR2 SMNVEV (reference sequence). The CDR3 loop spans 11 amino acids. The V and J ends lost 8 bases and 4 bases respectively, with 6 bases between them.

The chain has TRBV5-4 and TRBJ2-3, with D hard to call. Germline CDR1 SGHNT, CDR2 YYREEE (reference sequence). The CDR3 spans 11 residues. Trimming shortened V by 1 base and J by 3 bases, and 0 bases separated the two germline ends. The CDR3 spells CASSLTDTQYF. In DNA form, the CDR3 reads TGTGCCAGCAGCTTGACAGATACGCAGTATTTT. Using reference TRBV5-4 and TRBJ2-3 for the parts outside the CDR3, the full variable domain is ETGVTQSPTHLIKTRGQQVTLRCSSQSGHNTVSWYQQALGQGPQFIFQYYREEENGRGNFPPRFSGLQFPNYSSELNVNALELDDSALYLCASSLTDTQYFGPGTRLTVL.

In DNA form, the CDR3 reads TGTGCCAGCAGTTACCGGACAGCCCCTAGCGAAAAACTGTTTTTT. This sequence encodes CASSYRTAPSEKLFF. This chain links TRBV6-5 with TRBJ1-4; a weak D match, TRBD1 (6 bases). Germline loops: CDR1 MNHEY, CDR2 SVGAGI. This CDR3 is built from 15 residues. Trimming removed 2 bases at V and 8 bases at J, with 15 bases between.

The chain has TRBV5-4 and TRBJ1-2; D call uncertain. The germline V and J ends were trimmed by 0 bases and 4 bases, with 13 bases remaining between them. Germline V gene sequence: CDR1 SGHNT, CDR2 YYREEE (reference sequence). The CDR3 sequence is 15 residues long. The CDR3 coding sequence is TGTGCCAGCAGCTTGGTTTCAGCAGTCAGCTATGGCTACACCTTC. Protein: CASSLVSAVSYGYTF.

This chain links TRBV11-2 with TRBJ2-7; tentative D call: TRBD1 (5 bases). The CDR3 extends over 15 amino acids. Germline assignment: CDR1 SGHAT and CDR2 FQNNGV. V lost 3 bases and J 1 base, leaving 13 bases between the germline ends. CDR3 protein: CASSLIGAVSYEQYF. The DNA for the CDR3 is TGTGCCAGCAGCTTGATTGGGGCGGTTTCCTACGAGCAGTACTTC.

The J gene is TRBJ1-6, the V gene TRBV5-1, with D possibly matching TRBD1 (5 bases). The CDR3 sequence is 15 residues long. CDR1 SGHRS and CDR2 YFSETQ come from the germline V gene. V dropped 4 bases and J dropped 6 bases, with 14 bases sitting between them. CDR3 protein: CASSETGTGNSPLHF. The CDR3 nucleotides read TGCGCCAGCAGCGAGACCGGGACGGGTAATTCACCCCTCCACTTT. Full variable domain (outside the CDR3, taken from reference TRBV5-1 and TRBJ1-6): KAGVTQTPRYLIKTRGQQVTLSCSPISGHRSVSWYQQTPGQGLQFLFEYFSETQRNKGNFPGRFSGRQFSNSRSEMNVSTLELGDSALYLCASSETGTGNSPLHFGNGTRLTVT.

The chain carries TRBV28 and TRBJ1-5, with 10 positions matching TRBD1. The CDR3 has 14 residues. The germline gives CDR1 MDHEN, CDR2 SYDVKM. V lost 6 bases and J lost 11; bases outside the gene matches: 10. The CDR3 nucleotides read TGTGCCAGCAGCCTCTGGACAGGGGGTACGGCCCAGCATTTT. Translation gives CASSLWTGGTAQHF.

The chain employs TRBV15 and TRBJ2-7, with 8 bases matching TRBD1. The CDR3 sequence is 18 residues long. Losses at the gene ends were 1 base for V and 1 base for J; bases not matched to a gene: 12. Germline V gives CDR1 LNHNV, CDR2 YYDKDF (reference sequence). DNA for the CDR3: TGTGCCACCAGCAGAGCAGCTATCCCGGGACAGGCGTCCTACGAGCAGTACTTC. Its translation: CATSRAAIPGQASYEQYF.

The rearrangement joins TRBV6-2 or TRBV6-3 to TRBJ1-4, with D possibly being TRBD1 (5 bases). V was pared by 3 bases and J by 5 bases, with 13 bases between. This CDR3 region has 15 residues. Germline V gene data show CDR1 as MNHEY and CDR2 as SVGEGT. The CDR3 sequence is CASSYTGVPNEKLFF. CDR3 DNA: TGTGCCAGCAGTTATACAGGCGTCCCCAATGAAAAACTGTTTTTT.

The chain employs TRBV3-1 (or the pseudogene TRBV3-2) and TRBJ2-3; tentative D call: TRBD2 (6 bases). V lost 1 base, J lost 6 bases, and 11 bases lay in between. CDR3 size: 14 residues. The germline CDR1 and CDR2 sequences are LGHDT and YNNKEL (reference sequence). The CDR3 region has the DNA TGTGCCAGCAGCCAAGGGACTAAAATGGATACGCAGTATTTT. As protein: CASSQGTKMDTQYF.

This clone was seen only a few times. This chain joins TRBV6-5 and TRBJ1-1, with 9 bases lining up with TRBD1. The V and J ends lost 9 bases and 6 bases, in that order; junction bases with no gene match: 8. Germline V gene lookup returns CDR1 MNHEY and CDR2 SVGAGI. The CDR3 consists of 13 residues. The chain's CDR3 is CASFRGTGSEAFF. In DNA form, the CDR3 reads TGTGCCAGTTTCCGAGGGACAGGGTCTGAAGCTTTCTTT.

This clone was observed a single time. This chain uses TRBV18 with TRBJ2-2; D not resolved. Germline values: CDR1 KGHSH, CDR2 LQKENI. The length of the CDR3 is 13 residues. Trimming removed 4 bases at V and 5 bases at J, with 8 bases between. CDR3 in DNA: TGTGCCAGCTCACTCTCAGAGACCGGGGAGCTGTTTTTT. It is translated as CASSLSETGELFF. The whole variable domain, filled in from reference TRBV18 and TRBJ2-2, reads NAGVMQNPRHLVRRRGQEARLRCSPMKGHSHVYWYRQLPEEGLKFMVYLQKENIIDESGMPKERFSAEFPKEGPSILRIQQVVRGDSAAYFCASSLSETGELFFGEGSRLTVL.

The chain recombines TRBV19 with TRBJ1-2; possibly TRBD1 for D (5 bases). CDR1 is LNHDA, CDR2 SQIVND, per germline (reference sequence). V was clipped by 3 bases and J by 8 bases, with 16 bases between them. This CDR3 has 14 residues. The CDR3 is CASSIPGEFGGYTF. In DNA form, the CDR3 reads TGTGCCAGTAGTATTCCGGGGGAGTTTGGCGGCTACACCTTC.

This clone has only one observation. The chain uses TRBV28 and TRBJ2-1; 9 nucleotides agree with TRBD1. This CDR3 is 15 amino acids long. Looked up from germline, CDR1 is MDHEN and CDR2 is SYDVKM. J was trimmed by 8 bases and V by 8 bases; bases with no gene match: 13. The CDR3 protein is CASYTLGQGFDEQFF. CDR3 nucleotides: TGTGCCAGCTACACCTTAGGACAGGGGTTCGATGAGCAGTTCTTC. The variable domain in full, completed from reference TRBV28 and TRBJ2-1, reads DVKVTQSSRYLVKRTGEKVFLECVQDMDHENMFWYRQDPGLGLRLIYFSYDVKMKEKGDIPEGYSVSREKKERFSLILESASTNQTSMYLCASYTLGQGFDEQFFGPGTRLTVL.

This clone has only a few counts. The V and J genes are TRBV6-5 and TRBJ1-5; tentatively, D is TRBD1 (6 bases). V lost 2 bases and J lost 1, with 12 bases in between. Germline V gives CDR1 MNHEY, CDR2 SVGAGI. The CDR3 is 16 amino acids. The CDR3 sequence: CASSYGGPGSNQPQHF. In DNA, the CDR3 is TGTGCCAGCAGTTACGGGGGGCCCGGGAGCAATCAGCCCCAGCATTTT.

V usage is TRBV28 and J usage is TRBJ1-3; tentatively, D is TRBD1 (5 bases). Per germline, CDR1 MDHEN and CDR2 SYDVKM. The CDR3 has 14 amino acids. V was shortened by 2 bases and J by 4 bases, with 9 bases between the two germline ends. Written as DNA, the CDR3 is TGTGCCAGCAGTTTACCAGGGCCCGGAAACACCATATATTTT. Translating it yields CASSLPGPGNTIYF.

This clone appeared a single time. V gene TRBV19 combines with J gene TRBJ2-3, with 10 bases fitting TRBD2. The germline gives CDR1 LNHDA, CDR2 SQIVND (reference sequence). CDR3 size: 15 residues. V lost 4 bases, J lost 6 bases, and 7 bases stayed unmatched. This chain's CDR3 is CASSTTSGWGDTQYF. The CDR3 nucleotides are TGTGCCAGTAGTACGACTAGCGGGTGGGGGGATACGCAGTATTTT.

This sequence joins TRBV6-5 and TRBJ2-7; 7 nucleotides align to TRBD1. The germline gives CDR1 MNHEY, CDR2 SVGAGI. This CDR3 contains 15 residues. V shed 8 bases and J 3 bases; nucleotides not matched to a gene: 13. The CDR3 sequence is CASQGDPGDRYEQYF. Written as DNA, the CDR3 is TGTGCCAGCCAGGGGGACCCAGGGGACCGCTACGAGCAGTACTTC.

This clone was recorded once. This rearrangement joins TRBV15 to TRBJ2-3; no firm D call. This CDR3 comprises 13 residues. The V end was cut by 3 bases, the J end by 4 bases, with 8 bases between. Germline assignment: CDR1 LNHNV and CDR2 YYDKDF (reference sequence). In DNA form, the CDR3 reads TGTGCCACCAGCAGCCCCAGACCAGATACGCAGTATTTT. It yields the protein CATSSPRPDTQYF.

The chain links TRBV7-9 to TRBJ1-1; 9 positions match TRBD1. CDR1 and CDR2 (germline): SEHNR, FQNEAQ (reference sequence). V trimming: 4 bases; J trimming: 4 bases; junction bases outside the gene matches: 4. This CDR3 contains 14 residues. CDR3 protein: CASSSGTGSTEAFF. CDR3 bases: TGTGCCAGCAGCTCAGGGACAGGGAGCACTGAAGCTTTCTTT.

The sample holds one count of this clone. This sequence joins TRBV12-3 or TRBV12-4 and TRBJ1-5; 7 bases are shared with TRBD1. V lost 7 bases and J lost 4; bases outside the gene matches: 4. This CDR3 has 13 residues. The CDR3: CASKGQSNQPQHF. The CDR3 DNA is TGTGCCAGCAAGGGACAGTCTAATCAGCCCCAGCATTTT.

The chain recombines TRBV30 with TRBJ1-4, with D unclear. Germline V gene sequence: CDR1 GTSNPN, CDR2 SVGIG (reference sequence). The CDR3 spans 14 residues. Trimming removed 5 bases at V and 7 bases at J, with 17 bases between. The CDR3 loop reads CAWARSSRAEKLFF. The CDR3 nucleotides are TGTGCCTGGGCTCGCTCGAGTAGGGCTGAAAAACTGTTTTTT.

The chain carries TRBV6-5 and TRBJ2-5; unclear D gene. This CDR3 is 14 amino acids long. CDR1 is MNHEY and CDR2 is SVGAGI in the germline V gene. V was shortened by 8 bases and J by 4 bases, with 17 bases between the two germline ends. The CDR3: CASAGLGLRETQYF. The DNA of the CDR3 is TGTGCCAGCGCAGGATTGGGCCTGAGAGAGACCCAGTACTTC.

The chain joins TRBV7-8 to TRBJ2-7; no clear D gene. The CDR3 has 13 amino acids. With 7 bases removed from V and 4 bases from J, the gap between germline ends came to 14 bases. Looked up from germline, CDR1 is SGHVS and CDR2 is FQNEAQ. The CDR3 nucleotides are TGTGCCAGCAATCAAAAGCGAGGATACGAGCAGTACTTC. Its protein is CASNQKRGYEQYF.